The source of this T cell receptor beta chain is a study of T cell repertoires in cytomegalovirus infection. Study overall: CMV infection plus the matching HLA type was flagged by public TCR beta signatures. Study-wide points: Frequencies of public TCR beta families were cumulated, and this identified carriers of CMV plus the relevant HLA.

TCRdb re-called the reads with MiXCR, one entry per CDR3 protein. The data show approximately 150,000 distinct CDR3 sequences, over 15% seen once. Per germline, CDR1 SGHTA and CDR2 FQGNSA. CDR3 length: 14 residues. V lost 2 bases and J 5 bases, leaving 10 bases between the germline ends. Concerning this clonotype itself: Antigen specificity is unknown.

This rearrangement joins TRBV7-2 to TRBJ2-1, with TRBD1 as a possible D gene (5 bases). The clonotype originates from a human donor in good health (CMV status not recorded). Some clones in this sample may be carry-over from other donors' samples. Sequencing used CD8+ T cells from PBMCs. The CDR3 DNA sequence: TGTGCCAGCAGCTTACAGGGTGGCAACAATGAGCAGTTCTTC. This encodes CASSLQGGNNEQFF.